This entry is about one TCR beta chain. Its antigen is as yet unknown. The data stem from a study of cytomegalovirus exposure and HLA in healthy donors. Turning to the study itself: An earlier analysis identified 100 million to 130 million unique TCR beta sequences in 150 million to 200 million T cells. Notes on the study in general: Several of the most significant clusters appeared linked to common viral pathogens, based on a later analysis.

Primers for the PCR totalled 60 Vbeta and 13 Jbeta. Using immunoSEQ multiplex PCR, the repertoire was profiled, and TCRdb retains in-frame clones only, with some absent. The sample shows about 150,000 clones, around 65% of them seen only once. Losses at the gene ends were 6 bases for V and 5 bases for J; bases not matched to a gene: 10. CDR1 MNHEY and CDR2 SVGAGI come from the germline V gene. CDR3 length equals 15 residues. The sequenced sample was PBMCs. The chain couples TRBV6-5 to TRBJ2-5, with 9 bases aligning to TRBD2. This clonotype was obtained from a woman aged 55-70 years in good health and CMV-seronegative. The CDR3 sequence is CASRPTRGGGETQYF. The DNA of the CDR3 is TGTGCCAGCAGGCCTACGCGGGGGGGAGGCGAGACCCAGTACTTC.